Below, one TCR beta chain is given with its context. Its antigen is currently unknown. The entry originates in a study of a mutant IDH1 vaccine in newly diagnosed glioma. Study in general: Treatment recipients were approximately 60% male and around 40% female, and their mean age was around 40 years.

CDR1 and CDR2 (germline): LNHDA, SQIVND (reference sequence). Trimming left V 5 bases short and J 3 bases short, with 13 bases between. The CDR3 runs to 14 residues. Using immunoSEQ multiplex PCR, the repertoire was profiled, and TCRdb retains in-frame clones only, with some absent. This sample has about 50,000 clones, with just under 80% found just once. As to time point: week 5, during vaccination. Alongside topical imiquimod, each dose of vaccine comprised 300 ug of mutant IDH1 20-mer peptide. The sample in question was PBMCs, obtained from a glioma patient whose treatment included an IDH1 peptide vaccine. The sequence was collected from a man aged 45-65 years with glioma. The V and J genes are TRBV19 and TRBJ1-1, with D possibly being TRBD1 (6 bases). CDR3 DNA: TGTGCCAGTAGTTACAGGGTCGACGACACTGAAGCTTTCTTT. Protein product: CASSYRVDDTEAFF. The entire variable domain, with the rest obtained from reference TRBV19 and TRBJ1-1, is as follows: DGGITQSPKYLFRKEGQNVTLSCEQNLNHDAMYWYRQDPGQGLRLIYYSQIVNDFQKGDIAEGYSVSREKKESFPLTVTSAQKNPTAFYLCASSYRVDDTEAFFGQGTRLTVV.